The text below deals with one TCR beta chain. These data originate in a study of shared clonotypes between healthy human individuals. Only in-frame clones appear in the TCRdb table, and some are missing; sequencing was by immunoSEQ multiplex PCR. The sample consists of 2,500,000 or so clones, 90% to 95% of them appearing once. Trimming removed 5 bases from V and 9 bases from J, with 15 bases in between. Germline CDR1 reads KGHSH; CDR2 reads LQKENI. There are 13 residues in the CDR3. The receptor was isolated from a man aged 18 to 30 in good health. Some clones in this sample may be carry-over from other donors' samples. This chain links TRBV18 with TRBJ2-3; no reliable D call. Sequenced: naive CD4+ T cells from PBMCs. This sample's subset: CD45RA+ positively selected. This CDR3 is CASSELDDWTQYF. CDR3 sequence (DNA): TGTGCCAGCTCAGAGTTGGACGATTGGACGCAGTATTTT. The variable domain in full, with the rest retrieved from reference TRBV18 and TRBJ2-3, is NAGVMQNPRHLVRRRGQEARLRCSPMKGHSHVYWYRQLPEEGLKFMVYLQKENIIDESGMPKERFSAEFPKEGPSILRIQQVVRGDSAAYFCASSELDDWTQYFGPGTRLTVL.